This TCR beta chain was identified in a study of CD8 T cells in ankylosing spondylitis. Notes on the study in general: Blood of patients with ankylosing spondylitis appeared to be characterized by a TCR beta motif of several highly homologous variants. A CD8+ phenotype characterized the disease-linked clones, which were relatively rare in peripheral blood. Reportedly, significant enrichment of disease-linked clones occurred in matched ankylosing spondylitis synovial fluid.

The CDR3 runs 16 residues. The V end was cut by 0 bases, the J end by 7 bases, with 16 bases between. The germline V gene encodes CDR1 SGHDN and CDR2 FVKESK. This clonotype was detected many times. Its antigen is unknown. By quantitative 5'-RACE with molecular barcodes, the TCR beta libraries were made. MiXCR, applied by TCRdb to the 5' RACE reads, yields one record per CDR3 protein. The sample shows some 120,000 distinct CDR3 sequences, about 7% of them seen only once. This chain connects TRBV14 to TRBJ2-1, with a tentative D call TRBD1 (5 bases). Material: blood, either unsorted or a sorted T cell fraction (not recorded which). The receptor was derived from a male donor with ankylosing spondylitis or in good health (not recorded which). CDR3 nucleotides: TGTGCCAGCAGCCAAGATCAGGCGAAGGGGCTGAATGAGCAGTTCTTC. This sequence encodes CASSQDQAKGLNEQFF.